This T cell receptor (beta chain) appears in the sequencing data of a study of long-term antiretroviral therapy in people with HIV (dated by TCRdb to 2021 to 2024). A note on the overall study: The earliest samples were collected roughly a decade before the 2015 WHO recommendation for immediate ART, at a time when ART was usually postponed until CD4 counts fell. Whether ART initiation and durable HIV suppression were associated with changes in peripheral blood TRB repertoire composition and diversity was tested in a retrospective serial study. From some 33 adults with confirmed HIV infection, the cohort provided some 200 cryopreserved PBMC samples, gathered serially across a mean of about six years (range 1-12). Among the 30 or so participants with HIV, eleven were female. No cross-contamination during QIAcube processing turned up in test extractions that ran a monoclonal T-cell line alongside approximately 35 polyclonal samples.

This clone showed up just a few times. Its antigen remains unidentified. The record has no base qualities; no much larger clone is one base away. Inclusion was restricted to participants for whom at least one PBMC sample before ART initiation and at least two post-ART samples were available. Treatment was received in the United States of America by all participants with HIV. Before DNA extraction, cryopreserved samples containing roughly 0.9-11 million PBMC were thawed and washed. At the time of the earliest PBMC sample, participants with HIV were aged between roughly 20 and 60 years. Each participant contributed PBMC samples from 1-4 timepoints before ART initiation and 2-8 timepoints after ART initiation, with a median of 7 samples. For every participant, serial HIV viral load, CD4+ T-cell count, ART history and demographic data were obtained. Using a Qiagen kit on a QIAcube, genomic DNA was extracted from unsorted PBMC, with samples processed in batches of 12.

CDR1 is given as SGHTA and CDR2 as FQGTGA, both from the germline V gene. Deletion took 0 bases off V and 7 bases off J, with a span of 9 bases between the germline ends. The CDR3 holds 13 amino acids from the cysteine to the phenylalanine. The only DNA kept is the CDR3, 39 bases in frame from the first base. What the study reported, not specific to this receptor: The samples span the years 2004 to 2017, and the ART regimens used may be less effective than current regimens. Inferences about post-ART repertoire changes are limited because no data were available on ART adherence, viral resistance or therapy changes. Expanded TRB clones identified before ART initiation dominated the repertoire across all time points, though the dominance fluctuated and decreased in many PLHIV after ART. Unsorted PBMC were profiled instead of sorted CD4+ and CD8+ T cells because pre-ART samples had limited cell numbers. A significant increase in TRB diversity was found to be associated with ART initiation, although TRB diversity was observed to remain significantly below that of transplant donor controls even after long-term ART. Because PBMC availability was limited, only the TCR beta chain was sequenced, with no alpha chain pairing. Narrower CDR3 length ranges were observed in HIV repertoires than in controls, and an antigen-experienced repertoire with only a slight naive shift after ART was suggested by the network structure.

The immunoSEQ hsTCRB v3.0 assay was used at survey level resolution for TRB variable region sequencing. TRB sequencing targeted a depth of 40,000-50,000 T-cell genomes per sample. TRB libraries were pooled and sequenced on an Illumina MiSeq using a v3 150-cycle kit. The paper's data handling went like this. Repertoire analysis was run in R within a reproducible Nextflow workflow that covered QC, data transformation and analysis. LymphoSeq2, an R package for exploring AIRR-Seq data, was used to implement the custom analyses. Several samples that produced fewer than 5000 total TRB sequences were removed, so 150 to 200 HIV repertoires were analyzed. Of the 188 retained HIV repertoires, about 59 were collected before and more than 120 after ART initiation. Repertoires were downsampled to 5000 TRB nucleotide sequences, and summary statistics were averaged over 100 downsampling iterations. The analysis kept only TRB sequences whose CDR3 regions were at least seven amino acids long. Diversity was measured with a Shannon entropy-derived clonality score and the Gini coefficient. Repertoire networks linked the top 5000 CDR3 amino acid sequences whenever two sequences differed by an edit distance of one. For TRB CDR3 amino acid sequences, GLIPH2 was used to predict antigen specificity groups and MHC restriction. To flag known CMV, EBV, HIV or tissue antigen associations, CDR3 amino acid sequences were matched against VDJdb and McPAS-TCR. Pre-ART, post-ART and control groups were compared with Wilcoxon signed-rank tests and Holm-Bonferroni correction. The immuneACCESS repertoire file appears here via TCRdb, limited to in-frame rearrangements. These files lack a portion of the clones; in checked studies, under half of the deficit traces to unresolved V genes, and the cause of the others is not known. The DNA was the basis for D and trimming; V, J and clone size are from that table. The sample table records around 28,000 clones; roughly 84% of these occur just once. The top ten clonotypes cover 9.5% to 10% of the sample.

The receptor's source is a man aged 30 to 45 with HIV. This chain is built from TRBV7-3 and TRBJ1-2; the best D guess is TRBD1, with 5 bases matching. The material sequenced was unsorted PBMCs, taken around 2.8 years after starting antiretroviral therapy. The CDR3 here reads CASSLTGGGGYTF. The DNA reads as follows: TGTGCCAGCAGCTTAACGGGCGGGGGTGGCTACACCTTC.